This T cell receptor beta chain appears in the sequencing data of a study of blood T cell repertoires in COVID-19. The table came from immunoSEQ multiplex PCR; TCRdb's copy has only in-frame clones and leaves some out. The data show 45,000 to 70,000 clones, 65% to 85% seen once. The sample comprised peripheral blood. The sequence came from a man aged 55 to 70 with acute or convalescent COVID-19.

CDR3 in DNA: TGTGCCAGCAGCCCGGGGACTAGCGGGGGAGCAAACTTTCAGTTCTTC. This encodes CASSPGTSGGANFQFF. The chain joins TRBV7-2 to TRBJ2-1; TRBD2 agrees at 14 bases. The V gene end was trimmed by 5 bases and the J gene end by 13 bases; junction bases not matched to a gene: 13. The CDR3 runs 16 residues. Germline CDR1 reads SGHTA; CDR2 reads FQGNSA.